A selection of T cell receptor beta chains follows, all from one sample in a study of blood T cell repertoires in COVID-19. Profiling relied on immunoSEQ multiplex PCR, and the TCRdb table lists in-frame clones only, not all of them. The data contain approximately 290,000 clones, just under 90% of them seen just once; the ten biggest clones take up 11%. Sequencing was carried out using peripheral blood. These receptors came from a woman aged 25 to 39 with COVID-19, enrolled during active disease. Both conserved end residues are part of each CDR3. D genes are given only for firm matches. Clone size appears in some rows only: once, few, many, or a class for an expanded clone.

v_call: TRBV5-4; j_call: TRBJ1-1; d_call: TRBD1; clone_size: NA; cdr3_nt: TGTGCCAGCAGCTTACAGGGGGCAACTGAAGCTTTCTTT; cdr3_aa: CASSLQGATEAFF
v_call: TRBV6-5; j_call: TRBJ1-1; d_call: NA; clone_size: NA; cdr3_nt: TGTGCCAGCAGTTACTCGGAAGGCCTAGCCACTGAAGCTTTCTTT; cdr3_aa: CASSYSEGLATEAFF
v_call: TRBV2; j_call: TRBJ2-7; d_call: NA; clone_size: once; cdr3_nt: TGTGCCAGCAGTGATAACGAGCAGTACTTC; cdr3_aa: CASSDNEQYF
v_call: TRBV27; j_call: TRBJ2-3; d_call: NA; clone_size: NA; cdr3_nt: TGTGCCAGCAGCCCCTTGGGGGGAACTAGCACAGATACGCAGTATTTT; cdr3_aa: CASSPLGGTSTDTQYF
v_call: TRBV6-5; j_call: TRBJ1-4; d_call: NA; clone_size: NA; cdr3_nt: TGTGCCAGCTCTGGGGGGGGTGAAAAACTGTTTTTT; cdr3_aa: CASSGGGEKLFF
v_call: TRBV14; j_call: TRBJ2-5; d_call: NA; clone_size: NA; cdr3_nt: TGTGCCAGCAGCCAATACAATTCAGGGGTAAAAGAGACCCAGTACTTC; cdr3_aa: CASSQYNSGVKETQYF
v_call: TRBV6-1; j_call: TRBJ2-1; d_call: TRBD2; clone_size: NA; cdr3_nt: TGTGCCAGCAGTGAACTCATAAGCGGGGGGGCCATTGTCGATGAGCAGTTCTTC; cdr3_aa: CASSELISGGAIVDEQFF
v_call: TRBV12-3/TRBV12-4; j_call: TRBJ2-5; d_call: NA; clone_size: NA; cdr3_nt: TGTGCCAGCAGTGGAAGGGGCGGTAAGACCCAGTACTTC; cdr3_aa: CASSGRGGKTQYF
v_call: TRBV7-7; j_call: TRBJ2-1; d_call: TRBD2; clone_size: NA; cdr3_nt: TGTGCCAGCAGCCCCCAAAGCGGGGGAGGGTACAATGAGCAGTTCTTC; cdr3_aa: CASSPQSGGGYNEQFF
v_call: TRBV7-2; j_call: TRBJ2-3; d_call: TRBD2; clone_size: NA; cdr3_nt: TGTGCCAGCAGCTATCCCGGACTAGGTCGAGATACGCAGTATTTT; cdr3_aa: CASSYPGLGRDTQYF
v_call: TRBV6-1; j_call: TRBJ2-1; d_call: NA; clone_size: NA; cdr3_nt: TGTGCCAGCAGTGAAGGGCTAGCGTACTACAATGAGCAGTTCTTC; cdr3_aa: CASSEGLAYYNEQFF
v_call: TRBV19; j_call: TRBJ1-2; d_call: TRBD1; clone_size: NA; cdr3_nt: TGTGCCAGTAGGGAGACAGGGGTTTCCTATGGCTACACCTTC; cdr3_aa: CASRETGVSYGYTF
v_call: TRBV4-1; j_call: TRBJ2-7; d_call: NA; clone_size: NA; cdr3_nt: TGCGCCAGCAGCCCAGACGACTCCTTCTACGAGCAGTACTTC; cdr3_aa: CASSPDDSFYEQYF
v_call: TRBV19; j_call: TRBJ1-3; d_call: NA; clone_size: NA; cdr3_nt: TGTGCCAGTGCCACGGTGTCTGGAAACACCATATATTTT; cdr3_aa: CASATVSGNTIYF
v_call: TRBV29-1; j_call: TRBJ1-1; d_call: TRBD1; clone_size: NA; cdr3_nt: TGCAGCGCTGTGGACAGGGGAGGAACTGAAGCTTTCTTT; cdr3_aa: CSAVDRGGTEAFF
v_call: TRBV4-1; j_call: TRBJ1-4; d_call: NA; clone_size: NA; cdr3_nt: TGCGCCAGCAGCCAAGCGAAAAGGGCGGGTAATGAAAAACTGTTTTTT; cdr3_aa: CASSQAKRAGNEKLFF
v_call: TRBV7-6; j_call: TRBJ2-2; d_call: TRBD2; clone_size: NA; cdr3_nt: TGTGCCAGCAGTCCGGGGAGGGCCGGGGAGCTGTTTTTT; cdr3_aa: CASSPGRAGELFF
v_call: TRBV10-2; j_call: TRBJ1-6; d_call: TRBD1; clone_size: NA; cdr3_nt: TGCGCCACCACGACAGGGGTGGACTCACCCCTCCACTTT; cdr3_aa: CATTTGVDSPLHF
v_call: TRBV5-1; j_call: TRBJ2-3; d_call: TRBD2; clone_size: NA; cdr3_nt: TGCGCCAGCAGCGGCAGGGCCCGGAGCGGGGGGCCCACAGATACGCAGTATTTT; cdr3_aa: CASSGRARSGGPTDTQYF
v_call: TRBV6-5; j_call: TRBJ2-2; d_call: NA; clone_size: NA; cdr3_nt: TGTGCCAGCAGCCTGGGGGGGCCCGGGGAGCTGTTTTTT; cdr3_aa: CASSLGGPGELFF
v_call: TRBV5-1; j_call: TRBJ2-1; d_call: TRBD1; clone_size: NA; cdr3_nt: TGCGCCAGCAGCTTAGACAGGGTCTCTTACAATGAGCAGTTCTTC; cdr3_aa: CASSLDRVSYNEQFF
v_call: TRBV5-8; j_call: TRBJ2-7; d_call: NA; clone_size: NA; cdr3_nt: TGTGCCAGCAGCTCGGTACCCATGCGGGTCCACGAGCAGTACTTC; cdr3_aa: CASSSVPMRVHEQYF
v_call: TRBV4-1; j_call: TRBJ2-1; d_call: NA; clone_size: NA; cdr3_nt: TGCGCCAGCAGCCGGACCAGGGGCGAGAAGCAGTTCTTC; cdr3_aa: CASSRTRGEKQFF
v_call: TRBV6-5; j_call: TRBJ1-5; d_call: NA; clone_size: once; cdr3_nt: TGTGCCATCGCGAGAAGCGGGGGTCAGCCCCAGCATTTT; cdr3_aa: CAIARSGGQPQHF
v_call: TRBV7-9; j_call: TRBJ2-3; d_call: TRBD2; clone_size: NA; cdr3_nt: TGTGCCAGCAGCTTCCCTCAGAGTAGCGGGGGTAGAGATACGCAGTATTTT; cdr3_aa: CASSFPQSSGGRDTQYF
v_call: TRBV28; j_call: TRBJ1-3; d_call: NA; clone_size: NA; cdr3_nt: TGTGCCAGCAGTTCTCGAAACACCATATATTTT; cdr3_aa: CASSSRNTIYF